A selection of T cell receptor beta chains follows, all from one sample in a study of shared clonotypes between healthy human individuals. Libraries were prepared by immunoSEQ multiplex PCR; TCRdb keeps only in-frame clonotypes and omits some of them. The table has over 2 million clones, 85% to 95% seen once; the top ten hold around 0.4%. The sample taken for sequencing was naive CD4+ T cells from PBMCs. These receptors came from a man aged 18 to 29 in good health. Some clones in this sample may be carry-over from other donors' samples. Each CDR3 is given with its conserved first and last residue. Expanded clones get a size class; other rows say once, few or many, or leave the size out.

abundance: NA
v_gene: TRBV27
CDR3aa: CASSPMRGTSGNNEQFF

abundance: NA
v_gene: TRBV18
CDR3aa: CASSPWGFSPVF

abundance: NA
v_gene: TRBV5-1
CDR3aa: CASSLARGPYQEQYF

abundance: NA
v_gene: TRBV30
CDR3aa: CAWDRGGEETQYF

abundance: NA
v_gene: TRBV6-1
CDR3aa: CASSHQQAFPYEQYF

abundance: NA
v_gene: TRBV6-1
CDR3aa: CASSEVDRAGAGELFF

abundance: NA
v_gene: TRBV2
CDR3aa: CASSEGLVGEQFF

abundance: NA
v_gene: TRBV7-3
CDR3aa: CASSLDRIDTQYF

abundance: NA
v_gene: TRBV11-3
CDR3aa: CASSHSGPTTGTGELFF

abundance: NA
v_gene: TRBV7-2
CDR3aa: CASSFWSSNQPQHF

abundance: NA
v_gene: TRBV19
CDR3aa: CASPHRSAEVVYEQYF

abundance: once
v_gene: TRBV10-1
CDR3aa: CASSVTSGRFGGRTDTQYF

abundance: NA
v_gene: TRBV9
CDR3aa: CASSGDNEQFF

abundance: NA
v_gene: TRBV9
CDR3aa: CASSYSDNQPQHF

abundance: NA
v_gene: TRBV6-4
CDR3aa: CASSPAGGRSGQFF

abundance: NA
v_gene: TRBV5-1
CDR3aa: CASSFFGTGGGYTF

abundance: NA
v_gene: TRBV5-1
CDR3aa: CASSLEGQTYYGYTF

abundance: few
v_gene: TRBV20-1
CDR3aa: CSADDRDEAFF

abundance: once
v_gene: TRBV6-6
CDR3aa: CASSRTSGIVEQFF

abundance: NA
v_gene: TRBV6-5
CDR3aa: CASRNSWGSQETQYF

abundance: NA
v_gene: TRBV7-3
CDR3aa: CASSLEPASSYNEQFF

abundance: once
v_gene: TRBV15
CDR3aa: CATSRGTGTKAFF

abundance: NA
v_gene: TRBV4-1
CDR3aa: CASSQMKGTSGRLSSYNEQFF

abundance: NA
v_gene: TRBV16
CDR3aa: CASSREVETNEKLFF

abundance: NA
v_gene: TRBV5-1
CDR3aa: CASSYRGGNEKLFF

abundance: NA
v_gene: TRBV2
CDR3aa: CASSGETGTGYTF

abundance: NA
v_gene: TRBV30
CDR3aa: CAWSDQANSPLHF

abundance: few
v_gene: TRBV2
CDR3aa: CASSATGVDQPQHF

abundance: NA
v_gene: TRBV28
CDR3aa: CASSPWDGSNEKLFF

abundance: NA
v_gene: TRBV10-3
CDR3aa: CAITGTENTEAFF

abundance: NA
v_gene: TRBV7-8
CDR3aa: CASSPRRGVTDTQYF

abundance: NA
v_gene: TRBV6-1
CDR3aa: CASSVFTGGAVKLFF

abundance: NA
v_gene: TRBV5-1
CDR3aa: CASSSWAGEAYEQYF

abundance: NA
v_gene: TRBV28
CDR3aa: CASSLEGGRFF

abundance: NA
v_gene: TRBV7-6
CDR3aa: CASSLVINPGELFF

abundance: NA
v_gene: TRBV7-2
CDR3aa: CASSLRGRGQDYGYTF

abundance: once
v_gene: TRBV5-1
CDR3aa: CASSFQGRSSYNEQFF

abundance: NA
v_gene: TRBV29-1
CDR3aa: CSVPGTSGLETQYF

abundance: NA
v_gene: TRBV30
CDR3aa: CAWTRTSGPYEQYF

abundance: NA
v_gene: TRBV5-1
CDR3aa: CASSLVGGNNEQFF

abundance: NA
v_gene: TRBV19
CDR3aa: CASSATRYEQYF

abundance: once
v_gene: TRBV5-1
CDR3aa: CASSLGVGAVGYTF

abundance: once
v_gene: TRBV28
CDR3aa: CASRSRDRGFF

abundance: NA
v_gene: TRBV19
CDR3aa: CASSKVRYLDGYTF

abundance: NA
v_gene: TRBV5-1
CDR3aa: CASSMTGNYEQYF

abundance: NA
v_gene: TRBV9
CDR3aa: CASSVSWGGASGYTF

abundance: NA
v_gene: TRBV30
CDR3aa: CAWSQDSDTEAFF

abundance: NA
v_gene: TRBV11-3
CDR3aa: CASSRGGESNQPQHF